The T cell receptor beta chain described here comes from a study of cytomegalovirus exposure and HLA in healthy donors. Notes on the study in general: Rare TCR sequences predominated, though certain public TCRs were found in many donors. Later analysis found that TCR beta chains associated with HLA were more clonally expanded than other, equally common chains.

In the PCR, 60 Vbeta and 13 Jbeta primers were used. The repertoire was sequenced with immunoSEQ multiplex PCR; TCRdb's copy has only in-frame clones and lacks some. The sample holds 50,000 to 75,000 clones, 83% seen once. Points on this clone: Its antigen is undetermined.

Input material: PBMCs. This clonotype was sampled from a human donor in good health.

In DNA form, the CDR3 reads TGTGCCAGCAGCTCGGGAGAAGCTTTCTTT. Protein product: CASSSGEAFF. The chain recombines TRBV7-8 with TRBJ1-1; D gene unclear. Germline V CDR1 and CDR2: SGHVS, FQNEAQ. The CDR3 runs to 10 residues. The V end was cut by 4 bases, the J end by 8 bases, with 5 bases between.